This TCR beta chain stems from a study of shared clonotypes between healthy human individuals. Findings and limits, study-wide: Estimated richness was generally greater in naive than memory subsets. Clonotype sharing among the donors was expected to vary with sequencing depth.

Assay execution proceeded at the deep level. In the authors' methods: ImmunoSEQ junction-only sequences lacked quality scores, so their filtering differed. Some clones are missing from TCRdb's copy, which holds only in-frame ones; the method was immunoSEQ multiplex PCR. V and J calls and clone size are copied from that table; D and trimming were computed from the DNA. The table lists about 2 million clones, approximately 94% of them singletons. CD45RO-negative CD8 cells positively selected for CCR7 made up the naive population, which excluded terminally differentiated effector memory CD45RA+ cells. Note on this clone: Its antigen is unknown.

The CDR3 sequence is 11 residues long. CDR1 and CDR2 from the germline V gene are MNHNY and SVGAGI (reference sequence). Deletions cut 2 bases from V and 11 bases from J, with 9 bases between. V is TRBV6-6 and J is TRBJ1-1; D might be TRBD1 (6 bases). This clonotype originated in a man aged 18 to 30 in good health. Sample: naive CD8+ T cells sorted from blood. CDR3 sequence (DNA): TGTGCCAGCAGTTACACAGGGTCGGCTTTCTTT. Translation gives CASSYTGSAFF.